What follows are 20 T cell receptor beta chains derived from one specimen sequenced in a study of control samples from healthy donors and cancer patients (dated by TCRdb to the early 2020s). Receptor libraries were prepared by the immunoSEQ multiplex PCR assay. TCRdb obtained this table from immuneACCESS and retained in-frame rearrangements with V and J assigned. These tables miss some clones; where compared with another copy, unresolved V genes account for less than half of the shortfall, and the remainder is unexplained. Here the sample has roughly 200,000 clones; about 95% occur a single time. Roughly 1.6% of the sample rests with the top ten. Sequencing was done on a sample of blood. Receptors originate from a man aged 50-60 years in good health.

This chain joins TRBV5-6 and TRBJ1-2; D is uncertain. This CDR3 comprises 13 residues. The germline V gene has CDR1 SGHDT and CDR2 YYEEEE. Trimming took off 2 bases at V and 8 bases at J, with 13 bases between the two ends. The CDR3 loop reads CASSFRIAEGYTF. The CDR3 bases are TGTGCCAGCAGCTTCAGGATAGCAGAAGGCTACACCTTC.

The chain combines TRBV2 with TRBJ1-1; D call uncertain. Trimming pared 7 bases from V and 1 base from J, leaving 10 bases between. The CDR3 loop spans 13 amino acids. Germline V gene sequence: CDR1 SNHLY, CDR2 FYNNEI. The chain's CDR3 is CASKVSGNTEAFF. In nucleotides, the CDR3 is TGTGCCAGCAAGGTCAGCGGGAACACTGAAGCTTTCTTT.

This chain connects TRBV21-1 to TRBJ1-2; the tabulated D call, TRBD1, remains unverified against the DNA. TRBV21-1 is classified as a pseudogene. The length of the CDR3 is 19 residues. The CDR3 region is CASSKSTRTGGITNYGYTF. CDR3 sequence (DNA): TGTGCCAGCAGCAAATCGACGAGGACAGGGGGGATAACTAACTATGGCTACACCTTC.

Turning to this clone: The DNA is omitted, as the CDR3 cannot be located on it reliably, and the CDR3 follows TCRdb's listing. The chain combines TRBV11-2 with TRBJ2-1; the DNA was not compared with TRBD2, the D call given in the table. The germline gives CDR1 SGHAT, CDR2 FQNNGV. 16 amino acids form the CDR3, both terminal residues included. CDR3 region: CAGGFGGGAPRETPFF.

The chain uses TRBV5-1 and TRBJ1-1, with TRBD1 matching 9 bases. The CDR3 extends over 14 amino acids. Losses at the gene ends were 1 base for V and 11 bases for J; bases not matched to a gene: 9. Germline CDR1 SGHRS, CDR2 YFSETQ. CDR3 nucleotides: TGCGCCAGCAGCTTGTCGGGACAGGGCCATCAGGCTTTCTTT. This encodes CASSLSGQGHQAFF.

This chain links TRBV4-1 with TRBJ1-4; 10 bases align to TRBD1. CDR3 length equals 15 residues. Germline CDR1 MGHRA, CDR2 YSYEKL. After removal of 0 bases from V and 5 bases from J, the junction contained 0 bases not matched to a gene. The DNA of the CDR3 is TGCGCCAGCAGCCAAGAGGGACAGGGGAATGAAAAACTGTTTTTT. Residues: CASSQEGQGNEKLFF.

The chain combines TRBV6-6 with TRBJ2-2, with 8 bases that match TRBD1. Germline lookup yields CDR1 MNHNY and CDR2 SVGAGI (reference sequence). The trim removed 5 bases at V and 4 bases at J, leaving 3 bases unmatched. This CDR3 has 14 amino acids. The CDR3 protein is CASSGQGSTGELFF. The CDR3 region has the DNA TGTGCCAGCAGTGGACAGGGTAGCACCGGGGAGCTGTTTTTT.

This clone has just one count. The chain couples TRBV20-1 to TRBJ2-1, with TRBD1 identical over 8 bases. CDR1 is DFQATT, CDR2 SNEGSKA, per germline (reference sequence). There are 16 residues in the CDR3. V trimming: 8 bases; J trimming: 0 bases; junction bases outside the gene matches: 12. The chain's CDR3 is CSNSGAGTGSYNEQFF. The CDR3 DNA sequence: TGCAGTAATAGTGGGGCGGGGACAGGCTCCTACAATGAGCAGTTCTTC.

The gene calls are TRBV29-1 and TRBJ1-1; no definite D call. Deletions cut 8 bases from V and 6 bases from J, with 13 bases between. The CDR3 consists of 11 residues. Germline CDR1 SQVTM, CDR2 ANQGSEA. The CDR3 DNA is TGCAGCTTCTCATCGGGCCCTGAAGCTTTCTTT. This codes for CSFSSGPEAFF.

This chain joins TRBV27 and TRBJ1-4; D unresolved. CDR3 length: 16 amino acids. Per the germline V gene, CDR1 is MNHEY and CDR2 is SMNVEV (reference sequence). The ends were cut back, 2 bases at V and 11 bases at J, with 21 bases in the middle. The CDR3 is CASSLREGGQMNKLFF. DNA of the CDR3: TGTGCCAGCAGTTTAAGGGAGGGAGGCCAAATGAATAAACTGTTTTTT.

The chain carries TRBV6-5 and TRBJ2-4, with D possibly being TRBD1 (6 bases). The CDR3 spans 15 residues. From germline, CDR1 is MNHEY and CDR2 SVGAGI. V lost 5 bases and J 2 bases, leaving 13 bases between the germline ends. The CDR3 coding sequence is TGTGCCAGCAGTCAGCTAACAGGGCCCAAAAACATTCAGTACTTC. The encoded protein is CASSQLTGPKNIQYF.

This clone showed up just once. The CDR3 coding sequence is TGTGCCACCAGTGATAACGGACAGGGGAATTCTAACTATGGCTACACCTTC. Amino acid sequence: CATSDNGQGNSNYGYTF. The chain links TRBV24-1 to TRBJ1-2; TRBD1 matches at 9 bases. The CDR3 has 17 residues. The V and J ends lost 3 bases and 0 bases, in that order; junction bases with no gene match: 7. Germline-derived CDR1 and CDR2 are KGHDR and SFDVKD.

Worth noting for this clone: The sample carries other DNA sequences with the same CDR3. The chain carries TRBV5-1 and TRBJ2-5; 8 positions agree with TRBD1. J gave up 2 bases and V 0 bases, and 3 bases lay outside the gene matches. CDR3 length: 15 residues. Germline V gene lookup returns CDR1 SGHRS and CDR2 YFSETQ. The CDR3 DNA reads TGCGCCAGCAGCTTGGAAGGGACAGGACAAGAGACCCAGTACTTC. Protein sequence: CASSLEGTGQETQYF. Supplemented by reference TRBV5-1 and TRBJ2-5, the full variable domain reads KAGVTQTPRYLIKTRGQQVTLSCSPISGHRSVSWYQQTPGQGLQFLFEYFSETQRNKGNFPGRFSGRQFSNSRSEMNVSTLELGDSALYLCASSLEGTGQETQYFGPGTRLLVL.

V and J are TRBV9 and TRBJ2-5, with TRBD1 matching over 7 bases. The CDR3 totals 13 residues. Trimming cost V 3 bases and J 5 bases; bases outside gene matches: 4. Per the germline V gene, CDR1 is SGDLS and CDR2 is YYNGEE. CDR3 protein: CASSAQGMETQYF. The CDR3 DNA is TGTGCCAGCAGCGCACAGGGGATGGAGACCCAGTACTTC.

The V call is TRBV5-5, the J call TRBJ2-7, with 9 bases matching TRBD1. Germline lookup yields CDR1 SGHKS and CDR2 YYEKEE (reference sequence). The CDR3 extends over 15 amino acids. The V and J ends lost 4 bases and 2 bases, in that order; junction bases with no gene match: 7. CDR3 amino acids: CASSQYGTGTYEQYF. CDR3 DNA: TGTGCCAGCAGCCAATATGGGACAGGGACCTACGAGCAGTACTTC.

The J gene is TRBJ2-1, the V gene TRBV28; 9 nucleotides align to TRBD2. J gave up 5 bases and V 6 bases, and 5 bases lay outside the gene matches. The CDR3 consists of 14 residues. CDR1 and CDR2 from the germline V gene are MDHEN and SYDVKM. The CDR3 reads CASRTSGPHNEQFF. In nucleotides, the CDR3 is TGTGCCAGCAGGACTAGCGGACCTCACAATGAGCAGTTCTTC. The variable domain in full, completed from reference TRBV28 and TRBJ2-1, reads DVKVTQSSRYLVKRTGEKVFLECVQDMDHENMFWYRQDPGLGLRLIYFSYDVKMKEKGDIPEGYSVSREKKERFSLILESASTNQTSMYLCASRTSGPHNEQFFGPGTRLTVL.

In nucleotides, the CDR3 is TGTGCCAGCACCTTGGTTGGAGGTAAGACCTACGAGCAGTACTTC. Its protein product is CASTLVGGKTYEQYF. The J gene is TRBJ2-7, the V gene TRBV27; the D gene is possibly TRBD2 (5 bases). The CDR3 contains 15 residues. V lost 7 bases to trimming and J lost 2 bases, with 18 bases between them. Germline V gene sequence: CDR1 MNHEY, CDR2 SMNVEV (reference sequence).

This clone has a single count. The J gene is TRBJ1-2, the V gene TRBV6-5; 9 bases match TRBD1. This CDR3 has 13 residues. CDR1 and CDR2 from the germline V gene are MNHEY and SVGAGI. V was clipped by 6 bases and J by 3 bases; unmatched bases: 2. The CDR3 region has the DNA TGTGCCAGCAGGACAGGGGGTGACTATGGCTACACCTTC. It is translated as CASRTGGDYGYTF.

The J gene is TRBJ2-7, the V gene TRBV29-1; perhaps TRBD1 as D (6 bases). Trimming pared 7 bases from V and 5 bases from J, leaving 9 bases between. CDR3 length: 10 residues. The germline V gene encodes CDR1 SQVTM and CDR2 ANQGSEA. The CDR3 spells CSAGVDEQYF. CDR3 nucleotides: TGCAGCGCAGGGGTAGACGAGCAGTACTTC.

J is TRBJ2-7 and V is TRBV6-5; 8 nucleotides line up with TRBD1. Trimming took 4 bases from V and 1 from J; bases not matched to a gene: 6. Germline values: CDR1 MNHEY, CDR2 SVGAGI. The CDR3 consists of 15 residues. The CDR3 is CASSSARTGSYEQYV. As DNA, the CDR3 is TGTGCCAGCAGTTCCGCCCGGACAGGGTCCTACGAGCAGTACGTC.